Following are 16 T cell receptor beta chains from one sample sequenced in a study of shared T cell receptors in the human thymus. Produced via immunoSEQ multiplex PCR; TCRdb's table is partial and in-frame only. The sample carries some 700,000 clones, 70% to 90% recorded once. The same data also went into a second study, on human thymus T cells.

Sample: thymocytes. The receptors shown here come from a girl in the first two years of life with a congenital heart defect.

The genes are TRBV30 and TRBJ1-6; 7 bases match TRBD1. CDR1 is GTSNPN and CDR2 is SVGIG in the germline V gene (reference sequence). The V and J ends lost 3 bases and 7 bases, in that order; junction bases with no gene match: 3. This CDR3 has 13 amino acids. CDR3 DNA sequence: TGTGCCTGGAGGACAGGGAGCAATTCACCCCTCCACTTT. Its protein product is CAWRTGSNSPLHF.

The genes are TRBV11-2 and TRBJ2-5; tentatively, D is TRBD2 (6 bases). Germline V gives CDR1 SGHAT, CDR2 FQNNGV. The CDR3 has 16 amino acids. V lost 5 bases, J lost 0 bases, and 16 bases lay in between. The CDR3 DNA sequence: TGTGCCAGCAGCCCCGGGACTCTTCACTACCAAGAGACCCAGTACTTC. Translated: CASSPGTLHYQETQYF.

The chain is built from TRBV7-8 and TRBJ1-6; 7 bases map to TRBD1. The ends lost 5 bases at V and 8 bases at J; junction bases unmatched: 9. The V gene's germline CDR1 is SGHVS and CDR2 FQNEAQ. CDR3 length: 15 residues. In DNA form, the CDR3 reads TGTGCCAGCAGCCCGACGCCAGGGGGATATTCACCCCTCCACTTT. This sequence encodes CASSPTPGGYSPLHF.

This clone has more than one count but fewer than ten. The chain joins TRBV5-6 to TRBJ2-7; 12 bases are shared with TRBD2. The ends lost 4 bases at V and 2 bases at J; junction bases unmatched: 7. This CDR3 is built from 16 residues. Per the germline V gene, CDR1 is SGHDT and CDR2 is YYEEEE. The CDR3 loop is CASSIGLAGQTYEQYF. The CDR3 DNA is TGTGCCAGCAGCATAGGACTAGCGGGGCAAACCTACGAGCAGTACTTC.

The chain recombines TRBV5-4 with TRBJ1-5; 7 bases are shared with TRBD1. The CDR3 runs to 18 residues. The germline CDR1 and CDR2 sequences are SGHNT and YYREEE (reference sequence). The V gene end was trimmed by 4 bases and the J gene end by 2 bases; junction bases not matched to a gene: 15. The CDR3 region is CASSLRDRPNGGNQPQHF. The CDR3 DNA reads as TGTGCCAGCAGCCTAAGGGACAGACCTAACGGAGGCAATCAGCCCCAGCATTTT.

The V gene is TRBV11-2, the J gene TRBJ2-3; D might be TRBD2 (7 bases). Per the germline V gene, CDR1 is SGHAT and CDR2 is FQNNGV. Trimming took off 1 base at V and 2 bases at J, with 19 bases between the two ends. The length of the CDR3 is 18 residues. The CDR3 region has the DNA TGTGCCAGCAGCTTAGTATCGGGGCGGGGGCCTTACACAGATACGCAGTATTTT. Protein product: CASSLVSGRGPYTDTQYF.

Only one count was recorded for this clone. The CDR3 DNA sequence: TGCGCCAGCAGTGAGGTAGGGGATAGCAATCAGCCCCAGCATTTT. This sequence encodes CASSEVGDSNQPQHF. The chain combines TRBV10-1 with TRBJ1-5; tentative D call: TRBD1 (5 bases). Germline CDR1 WNHNN, CDR2 SYGVQD (reference sequence). V was pared by 2 bases and J by 0 bases, with 8 bases between. The CDR3 loop spans 15 amino acids.

The V and J genes are TRBV28 and TRBJ2-3, with D possibly matching TRBD2 (6 bases). V gave up 6 bases and J gave up 1 base, with 23 bases separating them. The CDR3 loop spans 18 amino acids. Germline CDR1 reads MDHEN; CDR2 reads SYDVKM. The CDR3 sequence: CASRYRDSSIGGTDTQYF. In DNA form, the CDR3 reads TGTGCCAGCAGATACCGGGACTCCTCCATAGGAGGCACAGATACGCAGTATTTT.

The chain links TRBV7-8 to TRBJ2-2; D may be TRBD1 (5 bases). Germline V gene sequence: CDR1 SGHVS, CDR2 FQNEAQ. CDR3 length equals 16 residues. V was shortened by 5 bases and J by 3 bases, with 16 bases between the two germline ends. CDR3 nucleotide sequence: TGTGCCAGCAGCCCACCCCAGGGTGTTCACACCGGGGAGCTGTTTTTT. Translation gives CASSPPQGVHTGELFF.

V gene TRBV5-5 combines with J gene TRBJ1-1; 7 positions agree with TRBD1. This CDR3 has 17 residues. Germline V gene sequence: CDR1 SGHKS, CDR2 YYEKEE (reference sequence). The J segment lost 4 bases and the V segment lost 0 bases, leaving 12 bases of the junction unmatched. The CDR3 DNA reads as TGTGCCAGCAGCTTGGCTCCCGGGACAGCCTACTTCACTGAAGCTTTCTTT. Amino acid sequence: CASSLAPGTAYFTEAFF.

The chain combines TRBV15 with TRBJ2-2, with D unclear. CDR3 length equals 15 residues. Trimming pared 2 bases from V and 1 base from J, leaving 8 bases between. The V gene's germline CDR1 is LNHNV and CDR2 YYDKDF (reference sequence). The CDR3 is CATSRRQVNTGELFF. The CDR3 DNA sequence: TGTGCCACCAGCAGAAGACAAGTGAACACCGGGGAGCTGTTTTTT. The variable domain in full, completed from reference TRBV15 and TRBJ2-2, reads DAMVIQNPRYQVTQFGKPVTLSCSQTLNHNVMYWYQQKSSQAPKLLFHYYDKDFNNEADTPDNFQSRRPNTSFCFLDIRSPGLGDTAMYLCATSRRQVNTGELFFGEGSRLTVL.

The V call is TRBV7-9, the J call TRBJ1-1; no clear D gene. The CDR3 spans 15 residues. Germline CDR1 SEHNR, CDR2 FQNEAQ (reference sequence). Trimming shortened V by 6 bases and J by 0 bases, and 14 bases separated the two germline ends. The CDR3 DNA reads as TGTGCCAGCAGAGCCGTGGAAGCGGTGAACACTGAAGCTTTCTTT. Translating it yields CASRAVEAVNTEAFF.

The chain employs TRBV6-1 and TRBJ2-3, with 7 bases identical to TRBD2. Germline V gene data show CDR1 as MNHNS and CDR2 as SASEGT. Trimming cost V 5 bases and J 2 bases; bases outside gene matches: 16. The CDR3 loop spans 18 amino acids. CDR3 nucleotides: TGTGCCAGCAGTCAAGGGACCCCCGGGAGGTTTTTCACAGATACGCAGTATTTT. Its translation is CASSQGTPGRFFTDTQYF.

The rearrangement uses TRBV13 and TRBJ2-7; D remains ambiguous. V lost 4 bases and J 3 bases, leaving 10 bases between the germline ends. Germline lookup yields CDR1 PRHDT and CDR2 FYEKMQ (reference sequence). This CDR3 has 13 amino acids. The CDR3, as DNA: TGTGCCAGCAGCTCTCAACACCGCTACGAGCAGTACTTC. Protein product: CASSSQHRYEQYF.

This clone was seen once. The V call is TRBV6-5, the J call TRBJ1-1; possibly TRBD1 for D (5 bases). From germline, CDR1 is MNHEY and CDR2 SVGAGI. The V end lost 0 bases, the J end lost 12 bases, and 17 bases lay between the germline ends. The CDR3 sequence is 14 residues long. As DNA, the CDR3 is TGTGCCAGCAGTTACTCGAATCCAAAGGAGGGGACTTTCTTT. It yields the protein CASSYSNPKEGTFF.

The gene calls are TRBV13 and TRBJ2-5; 9 nucleotides align to TRBD2. The J segment lost 3 bases and the V segment lost 4 bases, leaving 12 bases of the junction unmatched. Per germline, CDR1 PRHDT and CDR2 FYEKMQ (reference sequence). The CDR3 spans 17 residues. The CDR3 DNA is TGTGCCAGCAGCTACCCCCCGGGTAGCGGGGGAAAAGAGACCCAGTACTTC. Its translation is CASSYPPGSGGKETQYF.